A single sample gave rise to the 3 T cell receptor beta chains below, sequenced in a study of blood T cell repertoires in COVID-19. TCRdb's table, derived via immunoSEQ multiplex PCR, lists solely in-frame clones and lacks some. The profile covers about 320,000 clones, with around 85% appearing a single time and about 1.9% taken by the ten largest. Sequenced: PBMCs or T cells enriched from blood (not recorded which). Receptors originate from a woman in her 30s who had been exposed to COVID-19.

This chain uses TRBV5-6 with TRBJ2-7; 7 nucleotides match TRBD1. The CDR3 length is 14 residues. Germline V gives CDR1 SGHDT, CDR2 YYEEEE. With V trimmed by 4 bases and J by 2 bases, 6 bases remained unmatched. The CDR3 here is CASSPGTATYEQYF. The CDR3 DNA follows: TGTGCCAGCAGCCCCGGGACAGCTACCTACGAGCAGTACTTC. Complete variable domain (other parts from reference TRBV5-6 and TRBJ2-7): DAGVTQSPTHLIKTRGQQVTLRCSPKSGHDTVSWYQQALGQGPQFIFQYYEEEERQRGNFPDRFSGHQFPNYSSELNVNALLLGDSALYLCASSPGTATYEQYFGPGTRLTVT.

This chain joins TRBV4-2 and TRBJ1-1; D is undetermined. Per the germline V gene, CDR1 is LGHNA and CDR2 is YNFKEQ. Trimming shortened V by 3 bases and J by 0 bases, and 11 bases separated the two germline ends. CDR3 length: 15 amino acids. The CDR3 protein is CASSQNHRVNTEAFF. The CDR3 DNA follows: TGTGCCAGCAGCCAGAACCACCGGGTGAACACTGAAGCTTTCTTT.

This clone was seen only once. The rearrangement uses TRBV12-5 and TRBJ1-4, with 10 bases lining up with TRBD1. CDR3 length: 16 residues. CDR1 is LGHNT and CDR2 is FRNRAP in the germline V gene. V gave up 1 base and J gave up 8 bases; unmatched junction bases: 7. The CDR3 sequence: CASGLATGTGEEKLFF. The CDR3 bases are TGTGCTAGTGGTTTGGCAACCGGGACAGGGGAGGAAAAACTGTTTTTT. Filled out from reference TRBV12-5 and TRBJ1-4, the complete variable domain reads DARVTQTPRHKVTEMGQEVTMRCQPILGHNTVFWYRQTMMQGLELLAYFRNRAPLDDSGMPKDRFSAEMPDATLATLKIQPSEPRDSAVYFCASGLATGTGEEKLFFGSGTQLSVL.